The 9 T cell receptor beta chains reported below all come from one sample, sequenced in a study of molecular identifiers for immune sequencing clone quantification. Via MiXCR, TCRdb re-called the PCR reads, giving one row per CDR3 protein. This table holds some 89,000 distinct CDR3 sequences, 20% to 25% found once. Sequencing was done on a sample of naive CD8+ T cells from blood, with Jurkat cell RNA spiked in. Subset reported: FACS-sorted CD8+CD4-CCR7+CD45RA+ naive T cells. The receptors stem from a human donor in good health. Some libraries in this study had Jurkat cell RNA spiked in.

This clonotype was found many times. The chain links TRBV4-1 to TRBJ2-7; the D gene is possibly TRBD1 (5 bases). The V gene's germline CDR1 is MGHRA and CDR2 YSYEKL. The V end lost 5 bases, the J end lost 4 bases, and 24 bases lay between the germline ends. This CDR3 has 17 residues. The DNA for the CDR3 is TGCGCCAGCAGCACCCACCCCGCCTTGGACATCAAGTACGAGCAGTACTTC. Protein: CASSTHPALDIKYEQYF.

This clonotype was found a few times. The chain joins TRBV6-2 or TRBV6-3 to TRBJ2-7, with TRBD2 matching over 7 bases. Trimming removed 0 bases from V and 0 bases from J; junction bases left unmatched: 8. Germline lookup yields CDR1 MNHEY and CDR2 SVGEGT. CDR3 length: 17 residues. The CDR3 DNA sequence: TGTGCCAGCAGTTACTCGATGTCTCGCGGGGGCTCCTACGAGCAGTACTTC. Its translation: CASSYSMSRGGSYEQYF.

Turning to this clonotype: A much larger clone is a single base away; this may be a read error. V is TRBV30 and J is TRBJ2-7; D possibly corresponds to TRBD2 (6 bases). The DNA end favors TRBJ2-1, so the J call may be wrong. The germline CDR1 and CDR2 sequences are GTSNPN and SVGIG (reference sequence). This CDR3 is 16 amino acids long. The CDR3 region is CAWRNRGSRGYYEQFF. CDR3 coding DNA: TGTGCCTGGAGGAACCGGGGGTCTCGGGGGTACTACGAGCAGTTCTTC.

In this sample, this clonotype turned up many times. The V call is TRBV7-6, the J call TRBJ2-2; D is perhaps TRBD1 (6 bases). The V gene's germline CDR1 is SGHVS and CDR2 FNYEAQ. Trimming shortened V by 4 bases and J by 3 bases, and 15 bases separated the two germline ends. The CDR3 is made up of 16 amino acids. In DNA, the CDR3 is TGTGCCAGCAGCTCTTCCCAGGGGTCCTACACCGGGGAGCTGTTTTTT. As protein: CASSSSQGSYTGELFF.

Of note for this clonotype: At one end, the junction sequence differs from germline, possibly due to a read error. J is TRBJ1-1 and V is TRBV7-9; the D gene is possibly TRBD1 (5 bases). Germline V lookup: CDR1 SEHNR, CDR2 FQNEAQ (reference sequence). CDR3 length: 16 residues. Here the CDR3 reads CASSLPSTWGNTEASF. CDR3 DNA sequence: TGTGCCAGCAGCTTACCATCTACATGGGGGAACACTGAAGCTTCCTTT.

The J gene is TRBJ2-5, the V gene TRBV7-9; 9 bases line up with TRBD1. Germline trimming cut 5 bases from V and 1 base from J; bases unmatched to any gene: 8. There are 16 residues in the CDR3. Per the germline V gene, CDR1 is SEHNR and CDR2 is FQNEAQ (reference sequence). CDR3 amino acids: CASSPWDRVIQETQYF. CDR3 nucleotides: TGTGCCAGCAGCCCTTGGGACAGGGTAATCCAAGAGACCCAGTACTTC.

For this clonotype: A much larger clone differs by one base, so this may be a read error. V usage is TRBV12-3 or TRBV12-4 and J usage is TRBJ1-4; D gene ambiguous. This CDR3 contains 14 residues. In DNA form, the CDR3 reads TGTGCCAGCAGTGACGGACTGAGTAATGAAAAACTGATTTTT. The encoded protein is CASSDGLSNEKLIF.

This clonotype was counted at least ten times. The chain uses TRBV12-3 or TRBV12-4 and TRBJ1-1; 8 bases map to TRBD1. The CDR3 runs 15 residues. V shed 5 bases and J 2 bases; nucleotides not matched to a gene: 7. The chain's CDR3 is CASSQPTGANTEAFF. In DNA form, the CDR3 reads TGTGCCAGCAGTCAACCGACAGGGGCAAACACTGAAGCTTTCTTT.

The table lists this clonotype with many counts. V is TRBV6-5 and J is TRBJ1-2; 11 nucleotides agree with TRBD1. Germline CDR1 and CDR2: MNHEY and SVGAGI. The CDR3 has 15 amino acids. J gave up 2 bases and V 5 bases, and 4 bases lay outside the gene matches. The CDR3 sequence: CASSPGTGGNYGYTF. The CDR3 DNA follows: TGTGCCAGCAGTCCCGGGACAGGGGGAAACTATGGCTACACCTTC.